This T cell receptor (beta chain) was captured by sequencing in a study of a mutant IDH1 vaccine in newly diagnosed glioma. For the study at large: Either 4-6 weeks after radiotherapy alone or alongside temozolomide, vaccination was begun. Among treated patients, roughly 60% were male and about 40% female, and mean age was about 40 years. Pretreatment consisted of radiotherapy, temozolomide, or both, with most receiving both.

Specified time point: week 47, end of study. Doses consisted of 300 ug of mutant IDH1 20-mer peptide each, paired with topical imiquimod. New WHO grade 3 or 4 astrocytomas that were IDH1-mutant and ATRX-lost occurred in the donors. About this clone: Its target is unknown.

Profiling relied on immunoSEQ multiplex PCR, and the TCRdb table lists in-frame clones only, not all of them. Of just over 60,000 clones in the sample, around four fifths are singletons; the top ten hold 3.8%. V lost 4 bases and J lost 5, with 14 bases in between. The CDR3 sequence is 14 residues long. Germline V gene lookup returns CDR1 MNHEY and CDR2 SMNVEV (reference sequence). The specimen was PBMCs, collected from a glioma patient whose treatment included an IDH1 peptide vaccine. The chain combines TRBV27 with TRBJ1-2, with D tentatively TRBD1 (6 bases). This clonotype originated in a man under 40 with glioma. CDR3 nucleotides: TGTGCCAGCAGTTGGGGCAGGGGAAGTTATGGCTACACCTTC. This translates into CASSWGRGSYGYTF.